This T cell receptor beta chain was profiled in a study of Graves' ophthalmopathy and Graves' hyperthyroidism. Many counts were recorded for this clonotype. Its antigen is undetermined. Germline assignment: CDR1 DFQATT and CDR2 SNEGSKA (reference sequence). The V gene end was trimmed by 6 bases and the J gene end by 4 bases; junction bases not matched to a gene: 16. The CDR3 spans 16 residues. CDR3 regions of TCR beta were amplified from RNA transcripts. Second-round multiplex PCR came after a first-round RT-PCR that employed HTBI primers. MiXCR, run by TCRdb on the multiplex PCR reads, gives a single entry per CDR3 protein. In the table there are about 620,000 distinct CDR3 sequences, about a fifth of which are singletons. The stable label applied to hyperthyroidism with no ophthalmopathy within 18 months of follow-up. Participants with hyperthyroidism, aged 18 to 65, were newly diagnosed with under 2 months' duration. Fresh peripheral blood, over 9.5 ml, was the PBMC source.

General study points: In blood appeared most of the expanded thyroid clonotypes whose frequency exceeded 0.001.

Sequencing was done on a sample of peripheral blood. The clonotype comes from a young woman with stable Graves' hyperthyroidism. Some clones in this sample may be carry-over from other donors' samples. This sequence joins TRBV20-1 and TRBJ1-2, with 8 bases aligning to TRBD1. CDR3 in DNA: TGCAGTGCCCCCCGGGACAGGAGACTTACTGGCTATGGCTACACCTTC. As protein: CSAPRDRRLTGYGYTF.